What follows are 26 T cell receptor beta chains derived from one specimen sequenced in a study of early T cells in non-severe SARS-CoV-2 infection. TCRdb analysed the 5' RACE reads with MiXCR anew, one entry per CDR3 protein. This table has about 66,000 distinct CDR3 sequences, 9.1% appearing once. The specimen sequenced was whole blood. These receptors were collected from an adult who was a healthcare worker with PCR-confirmed SARS-CoV-2 infection or an uninfected control (not recorded which).

This clonotype showed up just a few times. The chain employs TRBV5-4 and TRBJ2-5; TRBD1 agrees at 9 bases. The trim removed 5 bases at V and 5 bases at J, leaving 7 bases unmatched. From germline, CDR1 is SGHNT and CDR2 YYREEE (reference sequence). This CDR3 region has 14 residues. The DNA for the CDR3 is TGTGCCAGCAGGGAACAGGGGGCGTTCGAGACCCAGTACTTC. This gives the protein CASREQGAFETQYF.

The genes are TRBV11-2 and TRBJ2-5, with 9 bases that match TRBD1. This CDR3 region has 15 residues. After removal of 5 bases from V and 2 bases from J, the junction contained 6 bases not matched to a gene. Germline CDR1 is SGHAT and CDR2 is FQNNGV. In DNA form, the CDR3 reads TGTGCCAGCAGCGAGGACAGGGGCGAACAAGAGACCCAGTACTTC. Its translation is CASSEDRGEQETQYF. The full variable domain, rest sourced from reference TRBV11-2 and TRBJ2-5, is EAGVAQSPRYKIIEKRQSVAFWCNPISGHATLYWYQQILGQGPKLLIQFQNNGVVDDSQLPKDRFSAERLKGVDSTLKIQPAKLEDSAVYLCASSEDRGEQETQYFGPGTRLLVL.

This clonotype was found many times. This chain uses TRBV20-1 with TRBJ2-3; D is perhaps TRBD2 (5 bases). The V and J ends lost 3 bases and 2 bases respectively, with 15 bases between them. CDR1 is DFQATT and CDR2 is SNEGSKA in the germline V gene (reference sequence). The CDR3 sequence is 15 residues long. CDR3 amino acids: CSASSGSTPTDTQYF. As DNA, the CDR3 is TGCAGTGCTAGCTCTGGGAGTACTCCCACAGATACGCAGTATTTT.

On this clonotype: A much larger clone lies a single base off, so this may be a read error. J is TRBJ2-3 and V is TRBV11-2; tentatively, D is TRBD1 or TRBD2 (5 bases each). The CDR3 consists of 14 residues. In germline, CDR1 is SGHAT, CDR2 FQNNGV. CDR3: CASSLGGRPDSQYF. The CDR3 region has the DNA TGTGCCAGCAGCTTAGGGGGGAGACCAGATTCGCAGTATTTT. The entire variable domain, with the rest obtained from reference TRBV11-2 and TRBJ2-3, is as follows: EAGVAQSPRYKIIEKRQSVAFWCNPISGHATLYWYQQILGQGPKLLIQFQNNGVVDDSQLPKDRFSAERLKGVDSTLKIQPAKLEDSAVYLCASSLGGRPDSQYFGPGTRLTVL.

The sample holds a few counts of this clonotype. Sequence at one end of the junction differs from germline and may be a read error. The V gene is TRBV20-1, the J gene TRBJ1-4; 10 bases are a match to TRBD1. Germline V gives CDR1 DFQATT, CDR2 SNEGSKA (reference sequence). The CDR3 covers 15 residues. DNA for the CDR3: TGCAGTGCTCGAAGTGGGACAGGGGCTAAGGAAAAACTGTTTTTT. Translation: CSARSGTGAKEKLFF.

This clonotype was observed a few times. This rearrangement joins TRBV5-1 to TRBJ2-3, with TRBD2 identical over 8 bases. With V trimmed by 2 bases and J by 1 base, 3 bases remained unmatched. Germline-derived CDR1 and CDR2 are SGHRS and YFSETQ. The CDR3 is 15 residues long. CDR3 nucleotide sequence: TGCGCCAGCAGCTTTAGCGGGACGGGCACAGATACGCAGTATTTT. Translation gives CASSFSGTGTDTQYF. The full variable domain, rest sourced from reference TRBV5-1 and TRBJ2-3, is KAGVTQTPRYLIKTRGQQVTLSCSPISGHRSVSWYQQTPGQGLQFLFEYFSETQRNKGNFPGRFSGRQFSNSRSEMNVSTLELGDSALYLCASSFSGTGTDTQYFGPGTRLTVL.

This clonotype was found a few times. The chain employs TRBV11-2 and TRBJ2-7; D remains ambiguous. The germline CDR1 and CDR2 sequences are SGHAT and FQNNGV. This CDR3 comprises 12 residues. Trimming took off 1 base at V and 3 bases at J, with 4 bases between the two ends. The CDR3 nucleotides are TGTGCCAGCAGCTTAGTCAACTACGAGCAGTACTTC. It translates to CASSLVNYEQYF. Using reference TRBV11-2 and TRBJ2-7 for the parts outside the CDR3, the full variable domain is EAGVAQSPRYKIIEKRQSVAFWCNPISGHATLYWYQQILGQGPKLLIQFQNNGVVDDSQLPKDRFSAERLKGVDSTLKIQPAKLEDSAVYLCASSLVNYEQYFGPGTRLTVT.

The chain employs TRBV20-1 and TRBJ2-7; possible D gene TRBD2, 6 bases. The V gene lost 3 bases and the J gene lost 5 bases, with 8 bases spanning the gap. This CDR3 region has 11 residues. Germline V gives CDR1 DFQATT, CDR2 SNEGSKA (reference sequence). CDR3 sequence reads: CSASGSNEQYF. In DNA form, the CDR3 reads TGCAGTGCTAGCGGGAGCAACGAGCAGTACTTC.

The chain uses TRBV5-1 and TRBJ2-5; TRBD2 matches at 9 bases. The CDR3 is 13 amino acids. The J segment lost 5 bases and the V segment lost 4 bases, leaving 3 bases of the junction unmatched. The germline CDR1 and CDR2 sequences are SGHRS and YFSETQ. CDR3 protein: CASSTGLAETQYF. The CDR3 nucleotides read TGCGCCAGCAGCACGGGACTAGCCGAGACCCAGTACTTC.

The J gene is TRBJ2-1, the V gene TRBV29-1; D might be TRBD1 (6 bases). CDR3 length equals 12 residues. Between the trimmed V and J ends, which lost 4 bases and 6 bases, there was a span of 10 bases. Germline V gives CDR1 SQVTM, CDR2 ANQGSEA. This CDR3 reads CSVGQGPNEQFF. Written as DNA, the CDR3 is TGCAGCGTTGGTCAGGGGCCCAATGAGCAGTTCTTC.

The rearrangement links TRBV30 to TRBJ2-3, with 9 bases identical to TRBD1. The V segment lost 2 bases and the J segment 9 bases; nucleotides outside the gene matches: 6. The CDR3 runs to 13 residues. Germline-derived CDR1 and CDR2 are GTSNPN and SVGIG (reference sequence). In DNA form, the CDR3 reads TGTGCCTGGAGTCCTTTAGACAGGGGGACGCAGTATTTT. It yields the protein CAWSPLDRGTQYF.

This clonotype showed up just a few times. The chain has TRBV5-5 and TRBJ2-1, with 10 bases matching TRBD1. The CDR3 is made up of 16 amino acids. The germline V gene has CDR1 SGHKS and CDR2 YYEKEE (reference sequence). V dropped 4 bases and J dropped 8; count of bases not matched to a gene: 12. The CDR3 spells CASSGLEWTGGHEQFF. The CDR3 coding sequence is TGTGCCAGCAGCGGACTTGAATGGACAGGGGGACATGAGCAGTTCTTC.

The chain carries TRBV4-3 and TRBJ2-1; D is undetermined. This CDR3 has 14 residues. Germline assignment: CDR1 LGHNA and CDR2 YSLEER. Trimming shortened V by 0 bases and J by 6 bases, and 9 bases separated the two germline ends. Written as DNA, the CDR3 is TGCGCCAGCAGCCAAGAGACTTATATCAATGAGCAGTTCTTC. The encoded protein is CASSQETYINEQFF.

This clonotype was observed a handful of times. This chain links TRBV30 with TRBJ2-5, with D possibly matching TRBD2 (5 bases). Germline V lookup: CDR1 GTSNPN, CDR2 SVGIG (reference sequence). The V end was cut by 5 bases, the J end by 2 bases, with 12 bases between. The CDR3 is made up of 13 amino acids. CDR3: CAWGRVQQETQYF. CDR3 DNA: TGTGCCTGGGGGCGGGTACAGCAAGAGACCCAGTACTTC.

The chain couples TRBV3-1 to TRBJ2-5; 7 bases line up with TRBD2. This CDR3 spans 15 amino acids. Trimming at V came to 0 bases and at J to 5 bases, leaving 6 bases not matched to a gene. Germline V CDR1 and CDR2: LGHDT, YNNKEL (reference sequence). This CDR3 reads CASSQDVTSRETQYF. The CDR3 DNA is TGTGCCAGCAGCCAAGATGTGACTAGCCGGGAGACCCAGTACTTC.

In this sample, this clonotype turned up many times. This chain uses TRBV29-1 with TRBJ2-7; the match to TRBD1 covers 7 bases. Germline trimming cut 6 bases from V and 2 bases from J; bases unmatched to any gene: 10. From germline, CDR1 is SQVTM and CDR2 ANQGSEA. This CDR3 spans 14 amino acids. The CDR3 nucleotides are TGCAGCGTCGAACAAGACAGGGCCCCCTACGAGCAGTACTTC. Translating it yields CSVEQDRAPYEQYF.

The chain uses TRBV3-1 and TRBJ2-7, with 8 bases that match TRBD1. The CDR3 contains 14 residues. V shed 1 base and J 3 bases; nucleotides not matched to a gene: 2. Per germline, CDR1 LGHDT and CDR2 YNNKEL (reference sequence). The CDR3 nucleotides are TGTGCCAGCAGCCAAGCAGGACAGGGCTACGAGCAGTACTTC. Amino acids: CASSQAGQGYEQYF.

V gene TRBV20-1 combines with J gene TRBJ1-1; 7 bases are a match to TRBD1. The CDR3 covers 14 residues. Germline V gives CDR1 DFQATT, CDR2 SNEGSKA (reference sequence). V shed 1 base and J 5 bases; nucleotides not matched to a gene: 7. The CDR3 nucleotides are TGCAGTGCTAGAGTAACAGGGGTTAATACTGAAGCTTTCTTT. Amino acid sequence: CSARVTGVNTEAFF.

This clonotype appeared a few times. This chain connects TRBV6-5 to TRBJ2-3, with TRBD2 matching 7 bases. CDR3 size: 15 residues. Trimming at V came to 5 bases and at J to 4 bases, leaving 9 bases not matched to a gene. Germline CDR1 MNHEY, CDR2 SVGAGI. The CDR3 spells CASSPRGEGPDTQYF. CDR3 DNA sequence: TGTGCCAGCAGTCCTAGAGGGGAGGGCCCAGATACGCAGTATTTT.

Many counts were recorded for this clonotype. This chain joins TRBV4-3 and TRBJ2-3, with 11 bases identical to TRBD2. CDR1 is LGHNA and CDR2 is YSLEER in the germline V gene. This CDR3 comprises 16 residues. V dropped 0 bases and J dropped 1; count of bases not matched to a gene: 0. The CDR3 DNA sequence: TGCGCCAGCAGCCAAGAACTAGCGGGAGGCACAGATACGCAGTATTTT. Its protein product is CASSQELAGGTDTQYF.

The sample holds a few counts of this clonotype. This chain links TRBV7-9 with TRBJ2-5; perhaps D is TRBD1 or TRBD2 (5 bases each). CDR1 and CDR2 from the germline V gene are SEHNR and FQNEAQ (reference sequence). V lost 8 bases to trimming and J lost 4 bases, with 20 bases between them. The CDR3 is 15 residues long. For the CDR3, the DNA is TGTGCCAGCCAATCCGAGGGGTCGACGGGAGAGACCCAGTACTTC. It yields the protein CASQSEGSTGETQYF.

This clonotype was found many times. The chain has TRBV7-2 and TRBJ2-3; TRBD1 might be the D (7 bases). Trimming cost V 6 bases and J 2 bases, with 12 bases left between them. The V gene's germline CDR1 is SGHTA and CDR2 FQGNSA. This CDR3 spans 14 amino acids. In nucleotides, the CDR3 is TGTGCCAGCAGTCCAGGGGGACTCACAGATACGCAGTATTTT. Protein sequence: CASSPGGLTDTQYF. The full variable domain, in which reference TRBV7-2 and TRBJ2-3 provide the parts outside the CDR3, is GAGVSQSPSNKVTEKGKDVELRCDPISGHTALYWYRQSLGQGLEFLIYFQGNSAPDKSGLPSDRFSAERTGGSVSTLTIQRTQQEDSAVYLCASSPGGLTDTQYFGPGTRLTVL.

This clonotype was seen only a few times. V usage is TRBV7-2 and J usage is TRBJ1-2, with D perhaps matching TRBD1 (6 bases). The germline V and J ends were trimmed by 1 base and 7 bases, with 7 bases remaining between them. The CDR3 spans 12 residues. The germline V gene encodes CDR1 SGHTA and CDR2 FQGNSA. CDR3 sequence reads: CASSLDRAGYTF. As DNA, the CDR3 is TGTGCCAGCAGCTTAGACAGGGCTGGCTACACCTTC.

The V gene is TRBV29-1, the J gene TRBJ2-1; 8 nucleotides align to TRBD2. The V gene's germline CDR1 is SQVTM and CDR2 ANQGSEA. This CDR3 spans 16 amino acids. The junction had 14 bases not matched to a gene; V was cut back by 6 bases and J by 4 bases. The chain's CDR3 is CSVHGWSGRLYNEQFF. DNA for the CDR3: TGCAGCGTCCATGGGTGGAGCGGGAGATTGTACAATGAGCAGTTCTTC.

This clonotype showed up just a few times. The V gene is TRBV20-1, the J gene TRBJ2-3; 7 positions match TRBD2. Losses at the gene ends were 0 bases for V and 4 bases for J; bases not matched to a gene: 7. Germline V CDR1 and CDR2: DFQATT, SNEGSKA (reference sequence). The CDR3 spans 15 residues. The CDR3 loop is CSARDSAGAPDTQYF. DNA of the CDR3: TGCAGTGCTAGAGATTCGGCGGGAGCCCCAGATACGCAGTATTTT.

This clonotype was seen more than once but under ten times. V is TRBV29-1 and J is TRBJ2-1; D is perhaps TRBD2 (6 bases). Germline V gives CDR1 SQVTM, CDR2 ANQGSEA. The CDR3 is made up of 15 amino acids. The V end lost 4 bases, the J end lost 0 bases, and 13 bases lay between the germline ends. In DNA form, the CDR3 reads TGCAGCGTTGGCGCTAGCGCCAGCTCCTACAATGAGCAGTTCTTC. This encodes CSVGASASSYNEQFF.